A selection of T cell receptor beta chains follows, all from one sample in a study of shared clonotypes between healthy human individuals. This table comes from immunoSEQ multiplex PCR, and its TCRdb copy is limited to in-frame clones, with some not included. The data contain approximately 2.1 million clones, 85% to 95% of them seen just once; the ten biggest clones take up about 0.41%. Sequencing used naive CD4+ T cells from PBMCs. These TCRs come from a man younger than 35 in good health. Some clones in this sample may be carry-over from other donors' samples. The CDR3 runs from the conserved cysteine through the conserved F or W. The D gene is left open where the match is weak. Expanded clones are given a class, and other clones once, few, many or no size at all.

>NA|TRBJ1-5|NA|TRBV7-9
CASSVGIYQPQHF
TGTGCCAGTTCTGTTGGCATCTATCAGCCCCAGCATTTT
>NA|TRBJ2-3|TRBD1|TRBV11-2
CASSPRDRGVDTQYF
TGTGCCAGCAGCCCCCGGGACAGGGGGGTCGATACGCAGTATTTT
>NA|TRBJ1-2|TRBD1|TRBV4-1
CASSSPSGTGAYGYTF
TGCGCCAGCAGCTCCCCCTCCGGGACAGGGGCTTATGGCTACACCTTC
>NA|TRBJ1-5|NA|TRBV5-4
CASSLRGQPQHF
TGTGCCAGCAGCTTACGGGGGCAGCCCCAGCATTTT
>NA|TRBJ2-7|NA|TRBV15
CATSSSGTSVVEQYF
TGTGCCACCAGCAGTTCCGGGACATCGGTAGTAGAGCAGTACTTC
>NA|TRBJ2-7|TRBD1|TRBV19
CASRDRAAYEQYF
TGTGCCAGCCGGGACAGGGCGGCCTACGAGCAGTACTTC
>NA|TRBJ2-1|TRBD2|TRBV4-1
CASSQEGRARFNEQFF
TGCGCCAGCAGCCAAGAAGGGAGGGCCAGGTTCAATGAGCAGTTCTTC
>NA|TRBJ1-3|NA|TRBV5-1
CASSLGRLSGNTIYF
TGCGCCAGCAGCTTGGGGCGGCTCTCTGGAAACACCATATATTTT
>NA|TRBJ2-1|NA|TRBV29-1
CSVAGRAYNEQFF
TGCAGCGTTGCCGGACGGGCCTACAATGAGCAGTTCTTC
>NA|TRBJ2-7|TRBD2|TRBV5-1
CASSAPSGSSYEQYF
TGCGCCAGCAGCGCTCCTAGCGGGAGCTCCTACGAGCAGTACTTC
>NA|TRBJ2-1|NA|TRBV7-2
CASSLAPATYNEQFF
TGTGCCAGCAGCTTAGCTCCGGCAACCTACAATGAGCAGTTCTTC
>NA|TRBJ1-2|NA|TRBV5-1
CASSWDALYGYTF
TGCGCCAGCAGCTGGGACGCCCTCTATGGCTACACCTTC
>NA|TRBJ1-5|NA|TRBV5-8
CASTRGGGQPQHF
TGTGCCAGCACAAGGGGGGGCGGTCAGCCCCAGCATTTT
>NA|TRBJ2-1|NA|TRBV6-1
CASSDFGAGEQFF
TGTGCCAGCAGTGATTTTGGGGCTGGCGAGCAGTTCTTC
>NA|TRBJ2-3|TRBD2|TRBV5-4
CASSPGGILAGGQSSPYF
TGTGCCAGCAGCCCGGGAGGAATACTAGCGGGAGGACAGTCGAGTCCGTATTTT
>NA|TRBJ1-5|NA|TRBV30
CAWSTGLANQPQHF
TGTGCCTGGAGTACAGGGCTTGCCAATCAGCCCCAGCATTTT
>NA|TRBJ2-1|TRBD1|TRBV18
CASSPIFPGTGVYNEQFF
TGTGCCAGCTCACCAATCTTCCCGGGGACAGGGGTCTACAATGAGCAGTTCTTC
>NA|TRBJ1-4|NA|TRBV28
CASSFGAGRGEKLFF
TGTGCCAGCAGTTTCGGGGCAGGGAGGGGTGAAAAACTGTTTTTT
>NA|TRBJ2-2|TRBD1|TRBV4-3
CASSQADRGLDTGELFF
TGCGCCAGCAGCCAAGCCGACAGGGGGCTTGACACCGGGGAGCTGTTTTTT
>NA|TRBJ2-1|TRBD1|TRBV11-2
CASSDGQGAYHEQFF
TGTGCCAGCAGCGATGGACAGGGGGCTTATCATGAGCAGTTCTTC
>NA|TRBJ1-5|NA|TRBV28
CASSLVPGNSNQPQHF
TGTGCCAGCAGTTTAGTTCCAGGGAATAGCAATCAGCCCCAGCATTTT
>NA|TRBJ1-2|NA|TRBV30
CAWSVNYLGGYTF
TGTGCCTGGAGTGTAAATTATCTCGGTGGCTACACCTTC
>NA|TRBJ1-1|NA|TRBV5-1
CASSLGVGENTEAFF
TGCGCCAGCAGCTTGGGGGTAGGAGAGAACACTGAAGCTTTCTTT
>NA|TRBJ1-2|NA|TRBV6-6
CASSTQGSGYTF
TGTGCCAGCAGTACACAGGGCTCTGGCTACACCTTC
>NA|TRBJ2-7|NA|TRBV5-5
CASSLAGANLIYEQYF
TGTGCCAGCAGCTTGGCGGGGGCGAATTTGATCTACGAGCAGTACTTC
>NA|TRBJ1-2|TRBD1|TRBV28
CASSLGQGGGYTF
TGTGCCAGCAGTTTAGGGCAGGGGGGCGGCTACACCTTC
>NA|TRBJ2-2|NA|TRBV11-2
CASSPVGGFPNTGELFF
TGTGCCAGCAGCCCCGTGGGGGGCTTCCCGAACACCGGGGAGCTGTTTTTT
>NA|TRBJ1-5|NA|TRBV30
CAWSFSGHQPQHF
TGTGCCTGGAGTTTTTCGGGGCACCAGCCCCAGCATTTT
>NA|TRBJ1-2|NA|TRBV28
CASSQLGYGYTF
TGTGCCAGCAGTCAATTAGGGTATGGCTACACCTTC
>NA|TRBJ1-1|NA|TRBV7-2
CASSVRRRTEAFF
TGTGCCAGCAGCGTCCGACGTCGGACTGAAGCTTTCTTT
>NA|TRBJ2-1|NA|TRBV10-1
CASGEGQSSYNEQFF
TGCGCCAGCGGAGAGGGACAAAGCTCCTACAATGAGCAGTTCTTC
>NA|TRBJ2-6|NA|TRBV7-2
CASSPRVGRSSGANVLTF
TGTGCCAGCAGCCCCCGAGTGGGCAGGAGCTCTGGGGCCAACGTCCTGACTTTC
>NA|TRBJ1-2|NA|TRBV27
CASSLLRGGGYTF
TGTGCCAGCAGTTTATTACGGGGGGGAGGCTACACCTTC
>NA|TRBJ2-7|NA|TRBV10-2
CASRGRSEQYF
TGCGCCAGCAGGGGGAGGTCCGAGCAGTACTTC
>once|TRBJ2-3|TRBD1|TRBV19
CASSEAGRDRGQDTQYF
TGTGCCAGTAGTGAGGCGGGCAGGGACAGGGGACAAGATACGCAGTATTTT
>NA|TRBJ2-1|TRBD2|TRBV9
CASSVNPSGSYNEQFF
TGTGCCAGCAGCGTAAACCCTAGCGGGAGCTACAATGAGCAGTTCTTC
>NA|TRBJ2-3|TRBD1|TRBV4-2
CASSREQGADTQYF
TGTGCCAGCAGCCGGGAGCAGGGGGCAGATACGCAGTATTTT
>once|TRBJ2-1|TRBD2|TRBV5-1
CASSLREVSYNEQFF
TGCGCCAGCAGCTTGCGGGAGGTCTCCTACAATGAGCAGTTCTTC
>NA|TRBJ2-1|NA|TRBV5-1
CASSLVLSYNEQFF
TGCGCCAGCAGCTTGGTGCTGTCCTACAATGAGCAGTTCTTC
>NA|TRBJ2-7|NA|TRBV5-1
CASGRGVYEQYF
TGCGCCAGCGGACGAGGGGTATACGAGCAGTACTTC
>NA|TRBJ2-3|TRBD1|TRBV6-5
CASSPGGQYTDTQYF
TGTGCCAGCAGCCCTGGGGGACAGTACACAGATACGCAGTATTTT
>NA|TRBJ2-5|TRBD2|TRBV7-6
CASSTTSGRMAETQYF
TGTGCCAGCAGCACGACTAGCGGGAGAATGGCAGAGACCCAGTACTTC
>NA|TRBJ2-5|TRBD2|TRBV9
CASSVALAGGRGTQYF
TGTGCCAGCAGCGTAGCTCTAGCGGGGGGGCGAGGGACCCAGTACTTC
>NA|TRBJ2-3|NA|TRBV28
CASSPQRSPTDTQYF
TGTGCCAGCAGTCCACAGCGGAGCCCTACAGATACGCAGTATTTT
>NA|TRBJ2-2|TRBD2|TRBV7-2
CASSSGVASGRAGELFF
TGTGCCAGCAGCTCTGGTGTGGCTAGCGGGAGAGCCGGGGAGCTGTTTTTT